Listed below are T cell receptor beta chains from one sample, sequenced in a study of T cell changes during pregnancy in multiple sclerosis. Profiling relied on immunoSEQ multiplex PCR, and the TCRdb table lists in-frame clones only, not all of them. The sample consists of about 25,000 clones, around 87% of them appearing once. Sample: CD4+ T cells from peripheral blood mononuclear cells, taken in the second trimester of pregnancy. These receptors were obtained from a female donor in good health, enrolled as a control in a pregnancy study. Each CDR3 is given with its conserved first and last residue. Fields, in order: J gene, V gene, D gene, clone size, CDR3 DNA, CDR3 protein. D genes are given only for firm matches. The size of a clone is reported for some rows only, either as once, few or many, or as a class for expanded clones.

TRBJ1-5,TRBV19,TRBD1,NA,TGTGCCAGTAGTATAACGACAGGGCGGGGAGGACAGCCCCAGCATTTT,CASSITTGRGGQPQHF
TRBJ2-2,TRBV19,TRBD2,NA,TGTGCCAGTAGTGCCCCGGGGCTAGCGGACAACACCGGGGAGCTGTTTTTT,CASSAPGLADNTGELFF
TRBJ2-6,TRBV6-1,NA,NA,TGTGCCAGCAGTTCGGGGTCTGGGGCCAACGTCCTGACTTTC,CASSSGSGANVLTF
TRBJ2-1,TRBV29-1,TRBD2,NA,TGCAGCGCCCGACTAGCGGCACTCTACAATGAGCAGTTCTTC,CSARLAALYNEQFF
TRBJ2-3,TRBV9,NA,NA,TGTGCCAGCAGCGCGAATTCGGGGGGCAAGACAGATACGCAGTATTTT,CASSANSGGKTDTQYF
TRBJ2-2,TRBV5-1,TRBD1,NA,TGCGCCAGCAGCGTGGACAGGCTAGGGGAGCTGTTTTTT,CASSVDRLGELFF
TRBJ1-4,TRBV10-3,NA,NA,TGTGCCATCAGCCAGTTTAATGAAAAACTGTTTTTT,CAISQFNEKLFF
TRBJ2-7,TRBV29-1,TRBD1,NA,TGCAGCGTTGAAAGACCGGGACAGGGGTCCTACGAGCAGTACTTC,CSVERPGQGSYEQYF
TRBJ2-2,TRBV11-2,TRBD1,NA,TGTGCCAGCAGCTTAAGATCGGGACAGGGGGCCACCGGGGAGCTGTTTTTT,CASSLRSGQGATGELFF
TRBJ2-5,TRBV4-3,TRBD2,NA,TGCGCCAGCAGCAAGAGTCGACTAGCCCAAGAGACCCAGTACTTC,CASSKSRLAQETQYF
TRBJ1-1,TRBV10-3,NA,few,TGTGCCATCAGTGACAAAGGAGGCACTGAAGCTTTCTTT,CAISDKGGTEAFF
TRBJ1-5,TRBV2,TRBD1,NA,TGTGCCGGTGGACAGGGCGGGCAGCCCCAGCATTTT,CAGGQGGQPQHF
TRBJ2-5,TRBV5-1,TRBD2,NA,TGCGCCAGCAGCGGACTAGCGGGGGGGAAAGAGACCCAGTACTTC,CASSGLAGGKETQYF
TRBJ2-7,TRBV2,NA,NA,TGTGCCAGCGGTATGAGGAGAGGCGAGCAGTACTTC,CASGMRRGEQYF
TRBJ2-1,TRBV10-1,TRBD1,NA,TGCGCCAGCAGTGCGAATATCCGGGACAGGGAAGTCAGCTCCTACAATGAGCAGTTCTTC,CASSANIRDREVSSYNEQFF
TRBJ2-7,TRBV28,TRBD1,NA,TGTGCCAGCAGTTTGGGGACAGGGGCCTCCTACGAGCAGTACTTC,CASSLGTGASYEQYF
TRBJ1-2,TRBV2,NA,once,TGTGCCAGCAGTCAGGAAGGTACTAACTATGGCTACACCTTC,CASSQEGTNYGYTF
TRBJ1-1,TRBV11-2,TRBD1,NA,TGTGCCAGCAGCTCCTCGGACAGGGGAAACACTGAAGCTTTCTTT,CASSSSDRGNTEAFF
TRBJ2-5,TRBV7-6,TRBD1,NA,TGTGCCAGCAGCGCCGGGACAGGAGGGGTACAAGAGACCCAGTACTTC,CASSAGTGGVQETQYF
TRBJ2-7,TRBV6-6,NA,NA,TGTGCCAGCAGTGGGACTTCCTCCTACGAGCAGTACTTC,CASSGTSSYEQYF
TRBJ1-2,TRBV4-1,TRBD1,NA,TGCGCCAGCAGCCAAGAACAGGGGAACTATGGCTACACCTTC,CASSQEQGNYGYTF
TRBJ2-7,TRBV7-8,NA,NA,TGTGCCAGCAGCCGAGAAAAGAAGAGCTACGAGCAGTACTTC,CASSREKKSYEQYF
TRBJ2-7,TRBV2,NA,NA,TGTGCCAGCAACCCGAATCGTGACAGGCTACTCTCCTACGAGCAGTACTTC,CASNPNRDRLLSYEQYF
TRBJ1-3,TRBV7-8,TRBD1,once,TGTGCCAGCAGCCGACAGGGAACTGGAAACACCATATATTTT,CASSRQGTGNTIYF
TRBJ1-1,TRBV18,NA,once,TGTGCCAGCTCACCAGAAGGGAGAAACACTGAAGCTTTCTTT,CASSPEGRNTEAFF
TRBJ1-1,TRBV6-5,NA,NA,TGTGCCAGCAGACAGGGCCCTGAAGCTTTCTTT,CASRQGPEAFF
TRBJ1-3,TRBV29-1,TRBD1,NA,TGCAGCATCAGTTCAGGGGGCTCTGGAAACACCATATATTTT,CSISSGGSGNTIYF